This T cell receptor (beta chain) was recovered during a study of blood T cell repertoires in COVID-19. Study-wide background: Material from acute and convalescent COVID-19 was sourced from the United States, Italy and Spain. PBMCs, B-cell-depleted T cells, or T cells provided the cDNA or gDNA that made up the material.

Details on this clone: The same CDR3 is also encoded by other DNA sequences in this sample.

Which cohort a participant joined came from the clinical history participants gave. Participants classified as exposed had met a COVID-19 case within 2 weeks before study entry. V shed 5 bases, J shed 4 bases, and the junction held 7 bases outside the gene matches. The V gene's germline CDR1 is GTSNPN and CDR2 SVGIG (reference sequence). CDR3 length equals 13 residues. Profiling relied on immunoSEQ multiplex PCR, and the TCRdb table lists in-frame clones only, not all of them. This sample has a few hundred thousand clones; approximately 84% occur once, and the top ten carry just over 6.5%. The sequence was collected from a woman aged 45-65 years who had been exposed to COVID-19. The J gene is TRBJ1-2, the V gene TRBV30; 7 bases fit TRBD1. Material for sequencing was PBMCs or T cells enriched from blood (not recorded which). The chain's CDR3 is CAWGNRGGYGYTF. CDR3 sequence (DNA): TGTGCCTGGGGTAACAGGGGAGGCTATGGCTACACCTTC.